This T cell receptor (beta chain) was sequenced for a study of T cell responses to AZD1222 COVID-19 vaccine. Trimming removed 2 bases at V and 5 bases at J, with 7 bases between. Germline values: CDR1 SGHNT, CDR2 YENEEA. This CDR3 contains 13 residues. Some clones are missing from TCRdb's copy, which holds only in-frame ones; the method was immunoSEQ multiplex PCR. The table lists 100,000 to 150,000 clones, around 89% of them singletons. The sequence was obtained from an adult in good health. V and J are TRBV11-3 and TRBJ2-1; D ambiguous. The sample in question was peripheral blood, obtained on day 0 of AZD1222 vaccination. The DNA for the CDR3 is TGTGCCAGCAGCTTATTTTACGACAATGAGCAGTTCTTC. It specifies CASSLFYDNEQFF. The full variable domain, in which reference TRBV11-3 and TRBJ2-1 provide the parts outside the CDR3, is EAGVVQSPRYKIIEKKQPVAFWCNPISGHNTLYWYLQNLGQGPELLIRYENEEAVDDSQLPKDRFSAERLKGVDSTLKIQPAELGDSAVYLCASSLFYDNEQFFGPGTRLTVL.